A selection of T cell receptor beta chains follows, all from one sample in a study of blood T cell repertoires in COVID-19. Profiling relied on immunoSEQ multiplex PCR, and the TCRdb table lists in-frame clones only, not all of them. In the table there are more than 25,000 clones, roughly 80% of which are singletons. Sequences were obtained from peripheral blood. The source of these receptors is a man aged 65 to 79 with active COVID-19. The CDR3 runs from the conserved cysteine through the conserved F or W. D genes are given only for firm matches. Rows may omit the clone size; those that give it use once, few, many or a size class.

.,TRBJ1-5,TRBD1,TRBV19,CASSTTPGQGMDQPQHF,TGTGCCAGTAGTACCACACCGGGACAGGGTATGGATCAGCCCCAGCATTTT
.,TRBJ1-1,TRBD1,TRBV9,CASSTGGVGYTEAFF,TGTGCCAGCAGCACAGGGGGCGTAGGGTACACTGAAGCTTTCTTT
.,TRBJ1-1,.,TRBV29-1,CSVEVQSGTEAFF,TGCAGCGTTGAAGTTCAATCGGGCACTGAAGCTTTCTTT
.,TRBJ2-5,.,TRBV21-1,CASSKGTSGTQETQYF,TGTGCCAGCAGCAAAGGTACTAGCGGGACCCAAGAGACCCAGTACTTC
.,TRBJ1-2,.,TRBV24-1,CATSDRGQKNYGYTF,TGTGCCACCAGTGATAGAGGACAGAAGAACTATGGCTACACCTTC
.,TRBJ1-6,.,TRBV19,CASTDRDAYNSPLHF,TGTGCCAGTACGGACAGAGACGCCTATAATTCACCCCTCCACTTT
.,TRBJ2-1,.,TRBV30,CAWSRGLNNEQFF,TGTGCCTGGAGTCGGGGGTTGAACAATGAGCAGTTCTTC
.,TRBJ2-3,.,TRBV5-6,CASSFVGGPRRTDTQYF,TGTGCCAGCAGCTTCGTCGGGGGGCCTCGTCGGACAGATACGCAGTATTTT
.,TRBJ2-2,.,TRBV11-2,CASSRRGGNTGELFF,TGTGCCAGCAGCCGCCGAGGGGGGAACACCGGGGAGCTGTTTTTT
.,TRBJ1-1,.,TRBV6-5,CASSSETNTEAFF,TGTGCCAGCAGCTCAGAAACGAACACTGAAGCTTTCTTT
.,TRBJ1-1,.,TRBV6-1,CASSEVTEAFF,TGTGCCAGCAGTGAAGTAACAGAAGCTTTCTTT
.,TRBJ1-1,TRBD1,TRBV5-8,CASSFGTGGFGEAFF,TGTGCCAGCAGCTTCGGGACAGGGGGATTCGGTGAAGCTTTCTTT
large,TRBJ2-3,TRBD2,TRBV27,CASSPRSGRGMADTQYF,TGTGCCAGCAGTCCGCGTAGCGGGAGGGGTATGGCAGATACGCAGTATTTT
.,TRBJ1-6,.,TRBV12-5,CASGAYSPLHF,TGTGCTAGCGGAGCGTATTCACCCCTCCACTTT
.,TRBJ2-7,TRBD1,TRBV19,CASRLRTGGSEQYF,TGTGCCAGTCGTCTCAGGACAGGGGGCAGCGAGCAGTACTTC
.,TRBJ1-1,.,TRBV29-1,CSVVTGQVTEAFF,TGCAGCGTTGTAACAGGGCAGGTCACTGAAGCTTTCTTT
.,TRBJ1-2,TRBD1,TRBV30,CAWSVTGASGYTF,TGTGCCTGGAGTGTCACAGGGGCGAGCGGCTACACCTTC
.,TRBJ2-1,.,TRBV2,CASSRGTYYNEQFF,TGTGCCAGCAGTCGTGGGACATATTACAATGAGCAGTTCTTC
.,TRBJ1-1,.,TRBV2,CASSGQAANTEAFF,TGTGCCAGCAGTGGACAGGCGGCGAACACTGAAGCTTTCTTT
few,TRBJ1-1,.,TRBV6-1,CASSASPLEVWAEAFF,TGTGCCAGCAGTGCCTCTCCTTTGGAGGTGTGGGCTGAAGCTTTCTTT
few,TRBJ2-3,.,TRBV19,CASTLGSSTDTQYF,TGTGCCAGTACCTTGGGCAGCAGCACAGATACGCAGTATTTT
.,TRBJ2-1,TRBD1,TRBV7-9,CASRDSSNEQFF,TGTGCCAGCCGGGACAGCTCTAATGAGCAGTTCTTC
.,TRBJ1-5,.,TRBV7-9,CASSVIGSGNQPQHF,TGTGCCAGCAGCGTAATAGGGTCAGGGAATCAGCCCCAGCATTTT
few,TRBJ2-7,.,TRBV9,CASSPQLPGSYEQYF,TGTGCCAGCAGCCCCCAGCTGCCGGGGTCCTACGAGCAGTACTTC
.,TRBJ2-7,.,TRBV18,CASSTDSQYEQYF,TGTGCCAGCTCAACCGACAGTCAGTACGAGCAGTACTTC
.,TRBJ2-7,.,TRBV5-4,CASSLYGNEQYF,TGTGCCAGCAGCCTTTACGGGAACGAGCAGTACTTC
.,TRBJ1-5,TRBD1,TRBV19,CASSPRDRGEQPQHF,TGTGCCAGTAGTCCTCGGGACAGGGGGGAACAGCCCCAGCATTTT
.,TRBJ2-1,TRBD2,TRBV7-8,CASSYLSSGGLPYNEQFF,TGTGCCAGCAGCTATCTTAGTAGCGGGGGCCTGCCCTACAATGAGCAGTTCTTC
few,TRBJ1-1,.,TRBV28,CASSFYGNTEAFF,TGTGCCAGCAGTTTTTACGGGAACACTGAAGCTTTCTTT
once,TRBJ1-2,.,TRBV30,CAWSPRNYGYTF,TGTGCCTGGAGTCCTAGGAATTATGGCTACACCTTC
.,TRBJ2-1,TRBD1,TRBV19,CASDPGQGSDNEQFF,TGTGCCAGCGATCCGGGACAGGGATCGGACAATGAGCAGTTCTTC
.,TRBJ2-1,.,TRBV24-1,CATRGRMGGYNEQFF,TGTGCCACCAGAGGGAGGATGGGGGGATACAATGAGCAGTTCTTC
.,TRBJ1-1,.,TRBV18,CASSEPVAEAFF,TGTGCCAGCTCAGAACCGGTCGCTGAAGCTTTCTTT